This TCR beta chain was recovered during a study of healthy donors' naive CD4 and CD8 T cells. This clonotype was seen a few times. TCR libraries were built from 450 to 650 ng of total RNA by linear amplification. TCRdb fed the reads into MiXCR, producing one record per CDR3 protein. The table records 180,000 or so distinct CDR3 sequences, about four fifths of them present only once. CDR1 and CDR2 from the germline V gene are MNHNS and SASEGT. The V and J ends lost 5 bases and 4 bases respectively, with 11 bases between them. This CDR3 is 13 amino acids long. Material: naive CD4+ and CD8+ T cells sorted from blood, pooled from several donors. The chain uses TRBV6-1 and TRBJ1-1; no reliable D call. This TCR came from a pool of human donors in good health; the sample pools cells from several healthy donors. The CDR3 is CASSHPHTTEAFF. CDR3 sequence (DNA): TGTGCCAGCAGTCACCCTCACACCACTGAAGCTTTCTTT.